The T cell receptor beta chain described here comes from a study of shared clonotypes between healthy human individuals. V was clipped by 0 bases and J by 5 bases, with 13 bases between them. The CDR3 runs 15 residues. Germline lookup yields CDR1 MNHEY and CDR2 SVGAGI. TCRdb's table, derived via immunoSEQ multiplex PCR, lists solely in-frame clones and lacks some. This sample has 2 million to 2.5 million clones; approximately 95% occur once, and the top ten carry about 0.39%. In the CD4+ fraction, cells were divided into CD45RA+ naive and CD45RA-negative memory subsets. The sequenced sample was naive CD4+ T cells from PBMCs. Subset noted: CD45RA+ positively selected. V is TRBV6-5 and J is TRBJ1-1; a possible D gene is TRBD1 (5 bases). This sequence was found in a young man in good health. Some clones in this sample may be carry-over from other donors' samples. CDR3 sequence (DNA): TGTGCCAGCAGTTACTCCGTAGGGGCGAAAACTGAAGCTTTCTTT. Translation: CASSYSVGAKTEAFF.